The 11 T cell receptor beta chains below all came from one sample that was sequenced in a study of tumor-infiltrating lymphocytes in localized non-small cell lung cancer. The method was immunoSEQ multiplex PCR; TCRdb's version includes in-frame clones alone and lacks a portion of them. The repertoire holds roughly 12,000 clones, around four fifths seen once, with roughly 12% in the top ten. Sequenced sample: uninvolved lung tissue not adjacent to the tumor. The receptors derive from a human donor with non-small cell lung cancer.

The chain combines TRBV19 with TRBJ2-1; tentatively, D is TRBD1 (5 bases). The CDR3 covers 14 residues. Germline CDR1 and CDR2: LNHDA and SQIVND (reference sequence). Trimming pared 5 bases from V and 4 bases from J, leaving 12 bases between. Written as DNA, the CDR3 is TGTGCCAGTAGTCTGACAGAAGAGTACAATGAGCAGTTCTTC. Translating it yields CASSLTEEYNEQFF.

This clone was found a few times. V is TRBV5-1 and J is TRBJ1-1; TRBD1 is a possible D gene (6 bases). The CDR3 has 16 amino acids. From germline, CDR1 is SGHRS and CDR2 YFSETQ. V was pared by 1 base and J by 5 bases, with 18 bases between. The CDR3 sequence is CASSLQPSGGTTEAFF. DNA of the CDR3: TGCGCCAGCAGCTTGCAGCCGTCGGGGGGCACGACTGAAGCTTTCTTT.

The chain is built from TRBV10-2 and TRBJ1-1; the D gene is possibly TRBD1 (6 bases). Per germline, CDR1 WSHSY and CDR2 SAAADI. The CDR3 contains 17 residues. V lost 0 bases, J lost 0 bases, and 14 bases lay in between. The CDR3 nucleotides are TGCGCCAGCAGTGAGTCGTTAGGAGGGGGGCTGAACACTGAAGCTTTCTTT. Amino acid sequence: CASSESLGGGLNTEAFF.

The rearrangement joins TRBV2 to TRBJ2-7; 8 nucleotides align to TRBD1. This CDR3 region has 15 residues. V was pared by 5 bases and J by 3 bases, with 9 bases of the junction left unmatched. Germline V gene sequence: CDR1 SNHLY, CDR2 FYNNEI. The CDR3 reads CASSLAQGAIYEQYF. The CDR3 bases are TGTGCCAGCAGTTTAGCCCAGGGGGCGATCTACGAGCAGTACTTC.

The V and J genes are TRBV5-1 and TRBJ2-7; D may match TRBD1 or TRBD2 (6 bases each). The germline V gene has CDR1 SGHRS and CDR2 YFSETQ. The CDR3 runs 14 residues. Trimming removed 0 bases from V and 3 bases from J, with 10 bases in between. In DNA form, the CDR3 reads TGCGCCAGCAGCTTGGGGGGGGCCGGCTACGAGCAGTACTTC. Encoded protein: CASSLGGAGYEQYF.

The chain links TRBV6-6 to TRBJ2-2, with a possible D match to TRBD1 (6 bases). Germline V CDR1 and CDR2: MNHNY, SVGAGI (reference sequence). The CDR3 is made up of 14 amino acids. V was pared by 6 bases and J by 5 bases, with 13 bases between. The DNA for the CDR3 is TGTGCCAGCAGCCCGGGACAACTGACCGGGGAGCTGTTTTTT. It codes for CASSPGQLTGELFF.

The V gene is TRBV27, the J gene TRBJ1-2; no reliable D call. With 3 bases removed from V and 8 bases from J, the gap between germline ends came to 13 bases. Germline-derived CDR1 and CDR2 are MNHEY and SMNVEV (reference sequence). The CDR3 is made up of 13 amino acids. CDR3 DNA: TGTGCCAGCAGTTTGACGGGTTTGGGGGGCTACACCTTC. It specifies CASSLTGLGGYTF.

The chain links TRBV10-1 to TRBJ2-1; D is possibly TRBD1 or TRBD2 (5 bases each). The germline V gene encodes CDR1 WNHNN and CDR2 SYGVQD (reference sequence). The CDR3 is made up of 14 amino acids. V dropped 6 bases and J dropped 9 bases, with 18 bases sitting between them. The CDR3 DNA follows: TGCGCCAGCAGCCCCGGGGCTAGTCTCATTGAGCAGTTCTTC. It is translated as CASSPGASLIEQFF.

The rearrangement joins TRBV19 to TRBJ1-2; possible D gene TRBD1, 5 bases. This CDR3 comprises 13 residues. V gave up 5 bases and J gave up 7 bases, with 14 bases separating them. Germline CDR1 is LNHDA and CDR2 is SQIVND (reference sequence). CDR3 bases: TGTGCCAGTAGTCTCCAGGGTGTCGGTGGCTACACCTTC. This codes for CASSLQGVGGYTF.

V usage is TRBV7-2 and J usage is TRBJ2-1, with TRBD1 as a possible D gene (5 bases). Germline values: CDR1 SGHTA, CDR2 FQGNSA. V shed 4 bases and J shed 7 bases, with 11 bases lying between them. This CDR3 contains 13 residues. For the CDR3, the DNA is TGTGCCAGCAGCTCCGACAGCCGGAATGAGCAGTTCTTC. Amino acids: CASSSDSRNEQFF. Variable domain in full (rest from reference TRBV7-2 and TRBJ2-1): GAGVSQSPSNKVTEKGKDVELRCDPISGHTALYWYRQSLGQGLEFLIYFQGNSAPDKSGLPSDRFSAERTGGSVSTLTIQRTQQEDSAVYLCASSSDSRNEQFFGPGTRLTVL.

This chain connects TRBV11-3 to TRBJ2-5, with 9 bases lining up with TRBD1. The CDR3 runs 17 residues. The V and J ends lost 0 bases and 4 bases, in that order; junction bases with no gene match: 9. The germline V gene has CDR1 SGHNT and CDR2 YENEEA. CDR3 loop: CASSLDWARDRVETQYF. Here the CDR3 DNA reads TGTGCCAGCAGCTTAGATTGGGCGCGGGACAGGGTAGAGACCCAGTACTTC.